These 27 T cell receptor beta chains originate from one sample sequenced in a study of PD-1 blockade in classical Hodgkin lymphoma. The method was immunoSEQ multiplex PCR; TCRdb's version includes in-frame clones alone and lacks a portion of them. The repertoire holds under 35,000 clones, approximately 88% seen once, with about 0.34% in the top ten. Stated time point: newly diagnosed, previously untreated cHL patient sample. Magnetic negative selection of thawed PBMCs was the method by which CD4+ T cells were purified. Material: CD4+ T cells from blood. The receptors were gathered from a human donor with classical Hodgkin lymphoma.

This clone was seen a few times. The CDR3 DNA reads TGTGCCAGCAGCTTAGATAAATACATGCAGAACACTGAAGCTTTCTTT. Translation: CASSLDKYMQNTEAFF. This chain uses TRBV11-2 with TRBJ1-1; D call uncertain. Germline V gene data show CDR1 as SGHAT and CDR2 as FQNNGV. The CDR3 consists of 16 residues. Trimming shortened V by 0 bases and J by 1 base, and 12 bases separated the two germline ends.

The V gene is TRBV30, the J gene TRBJ1-5, with 12 bases that match TRBD1. Germline CDR1 is GTSNPN and CDR2 is SVGIG (reference sequence). This CDR3 has 14 amino acids. V lost 2 bases, J lost 9 bases, and 5 bases stayed unmatched. The CDR3: CAWSLGQGARPQHF. DNA of the CDR3: TGTGCCTGGAGTTTGGGACAGGGGGCGAGGCCCCAGCATTTT.

The chain joins TRBV2 to TRBJ2-1; 7 nucleotides agree with TRBD2. CDR1 and CDR2 from the germline V gene are SNHLY and FYNNEI. V shed 1 base, J shed 8 bases, and the junction held 8 bases outside the gene matches. This CDR3 has 15 amino acids. The CDR3 DNA sequence: TGTGCCAGCAGTGAAGAGGCGGGAGTGGTCGATGAGCAGTTCTTC. It specifies CASSEEAGVVDEQFF.

The chain recombines TRBV29-1 with TRBJ2-3, with 9 bases aligning to TRBD2. After removal of 4 bases from V and 4 bases from J, the junction contained 3 bases not matched to a gene. The CDR3 has 13 amino acids. Germline V lookup: CDR1 SQVTM, CDR2 ANQGSEA. Here the CDR3 reads CSVGLAGADTQYF. The CDR3 DNA reads TGCAGCGTTGGGTTAGCGGGAGCAGATACGCAGTATTTT.

The rearrangement uses TRBV10-1 and TRBJ1-1; weak D call: TRBD1 (5 bases). This CDR3 contains 14 residues. Germline V gene lookup returns CDR1 WNHNN and CDR2 SYGVQD (reference sequence). Between the trimmed V and J ends, which lost 4 bases and 6 bases, there was a span of 15 bases. Written as DNA, the CDR3 is TGCGCCAGCAGTGCGACGGGACTCCACCCTGAAGCTTTCTTT. This codes for CASSATGLHPEAFF.

The chain employs TRBV6-6 and TRBJ1-1; a possible D gene is TRBD1 (6 bases). The V end lost 2 bases, the J end lost 8 bases, and 9 bases lay between the germline ends. The CDR3 is 12 residues long. Germline V CDR1 and CDR2: MNHNY, SVGAGI (reference sequence). The CDR3 DNA sequence: TGTGCCAGCAGTTACATAACAGGGGAAGCTTTCTTT. Residues: CASSYITGEAFF.

V usage is TRBV7-2 and J usage is TRBJ2-3; TRBD2 matches at 11 bases. The V and J ends lost 5 bases and 4 bases, in that order; junction bases with no gene match: 8. The CDR3 has 16 residues. In germline, CDR1 is SGHTA, CDR2 FQGNSA. The CDR3 DNA is TGTGCCAGCAGCCCAAACCTGGGACTAGCGGCAGATACGCAGTATTTT. It translates to CASSPNLGLAADTQYF.

The V call is TRBV5-1, the J call TRBJ2-7; 7 bases are shared with TRBD1. V was pared by 2 bases and J by 1 base, with 3 bases of the junction left unmatched. CDR3 length: 14 residues. The germline V gene has CDR1 SGHRS and CDR2 YFSETQ. CDR3 in amino acids: CASSLGDSSYEQYF. CDR3 sequence (DNA): TGCGCCAGCAGCTTAGGGGACAGTTCCTACGAGCAGTACTTC.

This chain links TRBV4-2 with TRBJ1-2, with D uncertain. Trimming took off 10 bases at V and 2 bases at J, with 11 bases between the two ends. The length of the CDR3 is 12 residues. Germline V gene sequence: CDR1 LGHNA, CDR2 YNFKEQ. This chain's CDR3 is CATLGENYGYTF. The CDR3 coding sequence is TGTGCCACACTGGGTGAGAACTATGGCTACACCTTC.

The chain links TRBV5-1 to TRBJ1-1; TRBD1 matches 8 bases. The trim removed 4 bases at V and 5 bases at J, leaving 7 bases unmatched. The CDR3 loop spans 14 amino acids. Germline CDR1 is SGHRS and CDR2 is YFSETQ. CDR3 residues: CASSASGGETEAFF. The CDR3 DNA follows: TGCGCCAGCAGCGCATCAGGGGGCGAAACTGAAGCTTTCTTT.

J is TRBJ2-1 and V is TRBV4-2, with D tentatively TRBD2 (6 bases). CDR3 length equals 15 residues. Germline CDR1 and CDR2: LGHNA and YNFKEQ. Trimming left V 4 bases short and J 4 bases short, with 14 bases between. The CDR3 spells CASSPAGGTYNEQFF. The CDR3 coding sequence is TGTGCCAGCAGCCCCGCCGGGGGAACGTACAATGAGCAGTTCTTC.

The rearrangement joins TRBV29-1 to TRBJ2-7; D possibly corresponds to TRBD1 (6 bases). The CDR3 runs to 12 residues. Per the germline V gene, CDR1 is SQVTM and CDR2 is ANQGSEA. Trimming shortened V by 8 bases and J by 7 bases, and 18 bases separated the two germline ends. The CDR3: CSIRTEWGEQYF. The CDR3 coding sequence is TGCAGCATTCGGACAGAGTGGGGTGAGCAGTACTTC.

The rearrangement joins TRBV5-1 to TRBJ2-3; 11 bases fit TRBD2. The length of the CDR3 is 16 residues. V lost 3 bases and J lost 4; bases outside the gene matches: 7. CDR1 SGHRS and CDR2 YFSETQ come from the germline V gene. CDR3 coding DNA: TGCGCCAGCAGCTCGCTAGCGGGAGGAATCGCAGATACGCAGTATTTT. Encoded protein: CASSSLAGGIADTQYF.

The chain uses TRBV27 and TRBJ2-3, with TRBD2 matching 7 bases. V trimming: 3 bases; J trimming: 2 bases; junction bases outside the gene matches: 26. The CDR3 totals 22 residues. Germline CDR1 and CDR2: MNHEY and SMNVEV (reference sequence). In DNA, the CDR3 is TGTGCCAGCAGTTTGTATACACCCGGACTTCATACCGGGGGAGGGGCCACAGATACGCAGTATTTT. Encoded protein: CASSLYTPGLHTGGGATDTQYF.

This clone showed up just a few times. As DNA, the CDR3 is TGTGCCAGCAGTTCCTTTCACAGGGGCGTGGGGCACACTGAAGCTTTCTTT. Protein: CASSSFHRGVGHTEAFF. The chain couples TRBV28 to TRBJ1-1, with 7 bases matching TRBD1. V lost 4 bases, J lost 3 bases, and 14 bases stayed unmatched. The CDR3 has 17 amino acids. Looked up from germline, CDR1 is MDHEN and CDR2 is SYDVKM.

V and J are TRBV6-1 and TRBJ2-5; D is possibly TRBD1 (5 bases). The V gene's germline CDR1 is MNHNS and CDR2 SASEGT. V lost 7 bases, J lost 5 bases, and 11 bases lay in between. The CDR3 is made up of 12 amino acids. The CDR3 is CASTPRAETQYF. The CDR3 nucleotides are TGTGCCAGCACCCCCAGGGCGGAGACCCAGTACTTC.

V is TRBV7-2 and J is TRBJ2-2, with a tentative D call TRBD2 (6 bases). Germline V gene data show CDR1 as SGHTA and CDR2 as FQGNSA. The CDR3 totals 16 residues. Between the trimmed V and J ends, which lost 1 base and 2 bases, there was a span of 11 bases. CDR3 sequence (DNA): TGTGCCAGCAGCTTAGTCGGGGGAGCAAACACCGGGGAGCTGTTTTTT. Protein sequence: CASSLVGGANTGELFF.

CDR3 sequence: CASSEGGTGELFF. DNA of the CDR3: TGTGCCAGCTCAGAAGGGGGGACCGGGGAGCTGTTTTTT. V is TRBV7-9 and J is TRBJ2-2, with D tentatively TRBD1 or TRBD2 (6 bases each). Germline V gene sequence: CDR1 SEHNR, CDR2 FQNEAQ (reference sequence). CDR3 size: 13 residues. V lost 8 bases and J lost 5, with 12 bases in between.

The V and J genes are TRBV6-1 and TRBJ2-3; D gene unclear. Germline loops: CDR1 MNHNS, CDR2 SASEGT. CDR3 length: 14 amino acids. Trimming pared 8 bases from V and 3 bases from J, leaving 15 bases between. CDR3 sequence: CASAKLPRTDTQYF. The CDR3 DNA is TGTGCCAGCGCCAAACTCCCGCGGACAGATACGCAGTATTTT.

V and J are TRBV19 and TRBJ2-1, with 9 positions matching TRBD2. Germline CDR1 reads LNHDA; CDR2 reads SQIVND (reference sequence). This CDR3 has 15 residues. J lost 2 bases, V lost 4 bases, and 3 bases had no gene match. DNA for the CDR3: TGTGCCAGTAGTAGACTAGCGGAGACCTACAATGAGCAGTTCTTC. Translating gives CASSRLAETYNEQFF. The whole variable domain, remainder taken from reference TRBV19 and TRBJ2-1, is DGGITQSPKYLFRKEGQNVTLSCEQNLNHDAMYWYRQDPGQGLRLIYYSQIVNDFQKGDIAEGYSVSREKKESFPLTVTSAQKNPTAFYLCASSRLAETYNEQFFGPGTRLTVL.

The gene calls are TRBV7-2 and TRBJ2-1; TRBD2 matches at 12 bases. Germline values: CDR1 SGHTA, CDR2 FQGNSA. The junction had 3 bases not matched to a gene; V was cut back by 1 base and J by 5 bases. The length of the CDR3 is 16 residues. The CDR3 bases are TGTGCCAGCAGCTTAGGACTAGCGGGAGCCCACAATGAGCAGTTCTTC. Amino acid sequence: CASSLGLAGAHNEQFF.

The chain has TRBV29-1 and TRBJ2-1, with D unresolved. The germline V gene encodes CDR1 SQVTM and CDR2 ANQGSEA. The CDR3 loop spans 12 amino acids. The ends were cut back, 7 bases at V and 5 bases at J, with 12 bases in the middle. The DNA for the CDR3 is TGCAGCGGCCAAACCGGAAACAATGAGCAGTTCTTC. Protein: CSGQTGNNEQFF.

This chain joins TRBV5-5 and TRBJ2-6; TRBD1 agrees at 8 bases. CDR3 length equals 17 residues. V shed 2 bases, J shed 0 bases, and the junction held 4 bases outside the gene matches. The germline gives CDR1 SGHKS, CDR2 YYEKEE (reference sequence). CDR3 protein: CASSFDRGPSGANVLTF. For the CDR3, the DNA is TGTGCCAGCAGCTTCGACAGGGGCCCCTCTGGGGCCAACGTCCTGACTTTC.

The V gene is TRBV7-9, the J gene TRBJ2-2; TRBD2 matches 11 bases. Trimming at V came to 5 bases and at J to 3 bases, leaving 5 bases not matched to a gene. This CDR3 has 16 amino acids. Per germline, CDR1 SEHNR and CDR2 FQNEAQ (reference sequence). CDR3 DNA: TGTGCCAGCAGCCCCGTAGCGGGAGGGTACACCGGGGAGCTGTTTTTT. This translates into CASSPVAGGYTGELFF.

The chain carries TRBV14 and TRBJ1-2; perhaps TRBD1 as D (6 bases). V was shortened by 6 bases and J by 5 bases, with 22 bases between the two germline ends. CDR1 is SGHDN, CDR2 FVKESK, per germline. This CDR3 has 16 residues. This CDR3 reads CASRPTTGFWSYGYTF. The CDR3 DNA reads as TGTGCCAGCAGACCCACTACAGGGTTTTGGAGTTATGGCTACACCTTC.

This clone was counted once. The chain couples TRBV28 to TRBJ2-5, with 10 bases aligning to TRBD2. The J segment lost 5 bases and the V segment lost 2 bases, leaving 5 bases of the junction unmatched. Germline CDR1 reads MDHEN; CDR2 reads SYDVKM. The CDR3 is made up of 15 amino acids. The CDR3 region has the DNA TGTGCCAGCAGTTTACGGCTAGCGGGAGTTGAGACCCAGTACTTC. This codes for CASSLRLAGVETQYF.

J is TRBJ2-3 and V is TRBV7-2; the D is unclear. Germline CDR1 reads SGHTA; CDR2 reads FQGNSA. The CDR3 covers 14 residues. The V gene lost 1 base and the J gene lost 1 base, with 6 bases spanning the gap. The CDR3 DNA reads as TGTGCCAGCAGCTTAGACTCTGGCACAGATACGCAGTATTTT. Its translation is CASSLDSGTDTQYF.